Sequencing of this TCR beta chain was carried out in a study of blood T cell repertoires in COVID-19. Across the whole study: The United States, Italy and Spain were the sources of the acute and convalescent COVID-19 samples. T cells, B-cell-depleted T cells, or PBMCs supplied cDNA or gDNA.

Germline V CDR1 and CDR2: KGHDR, SFDVKD. Trimming left V 0 bases short and J 1 base short, with 7 bases between. This CDR3 spans 15 amino acids. Per the original data handling: Reference gene primer amplification gave nucleated cell count estimates. Sequencing was performed with immunoSEQ multiplex PCR; in TCRdb, only in-frame clones are kept and a portion is missing. V and J calls and clone size are those listed in that table; D and trimming were worked out from the DNA. There are approximately 280,000 clones in the sample; about 93% occur only once, and approximately 7.5% lies in the top ten. Sequencing was done on a sample of peripheral blood. The TCR originated in a young woman with COVID-19, enrolled during active disease. V gene TRBV24-1 combines with J gene TRBJ2-3; maybe TRBD2 (5 bases). DNA for the CDR3: TGTGCCACCAGTGATTTGAAGAGGGGCACAGATACGCAGTATTTT. It codes for CATSDLKRGTDTQYF.